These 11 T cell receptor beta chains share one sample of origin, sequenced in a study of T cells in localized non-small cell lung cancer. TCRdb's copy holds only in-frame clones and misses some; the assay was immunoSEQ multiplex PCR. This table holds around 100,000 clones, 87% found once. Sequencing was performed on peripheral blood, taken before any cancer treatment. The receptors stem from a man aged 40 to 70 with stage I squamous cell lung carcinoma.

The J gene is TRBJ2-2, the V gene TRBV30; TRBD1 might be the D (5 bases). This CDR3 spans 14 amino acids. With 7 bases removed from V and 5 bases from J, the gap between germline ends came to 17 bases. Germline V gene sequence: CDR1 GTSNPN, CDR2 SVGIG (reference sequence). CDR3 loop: CALRAGKGTGELFF. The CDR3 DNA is TGTGCCTTAAGGGCAGGGAAGGGTACCGGGGAGCTGTTTTTT.

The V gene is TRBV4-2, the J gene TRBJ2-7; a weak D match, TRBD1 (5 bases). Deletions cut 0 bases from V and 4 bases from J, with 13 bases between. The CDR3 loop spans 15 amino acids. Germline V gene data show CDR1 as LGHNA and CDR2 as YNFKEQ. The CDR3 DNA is TGTGCCAGCAGCCAAGATTTAGGGGATGAATACGAGCAGTACTTC. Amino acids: CASSQDLGDEYEQYF.

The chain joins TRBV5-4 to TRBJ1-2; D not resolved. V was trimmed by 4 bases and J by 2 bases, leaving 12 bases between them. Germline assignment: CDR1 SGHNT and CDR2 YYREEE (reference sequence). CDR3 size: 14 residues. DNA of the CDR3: TGTGCCAGCAGCCTCCCCCAGGCGAACTATGGCTACACCTTC. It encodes CASSLPQANYGYTF.

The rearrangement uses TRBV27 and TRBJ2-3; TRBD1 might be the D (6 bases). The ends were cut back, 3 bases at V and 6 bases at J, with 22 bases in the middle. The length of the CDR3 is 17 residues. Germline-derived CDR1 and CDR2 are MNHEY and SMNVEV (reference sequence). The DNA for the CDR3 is TGTGCCAGCAGTTTCAAGAGCCGGGACACCCTTGGGGATACGCAGTATTTT. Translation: CASSFKSRDTLGDTQYF.

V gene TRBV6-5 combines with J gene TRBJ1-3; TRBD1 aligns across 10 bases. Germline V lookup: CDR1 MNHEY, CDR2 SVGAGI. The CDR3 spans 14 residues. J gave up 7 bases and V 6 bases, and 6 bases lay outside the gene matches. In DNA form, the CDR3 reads TGTGCCAGCAGCTGGGACAGGGGTGGGAACACCATATATTTT. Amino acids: CASSWDRGGNTIYF.

The CDR3 region has the DNA TGTGCCAGCAGTGAAGGGTATGGTAGCCGCCTGGATACGCAGTATTTT. Protein sequence: CASSEGYGSRLDTQYF. The chain joins TRBV6-1 to TRBJ2-3, with no clear D. Germline CDR1 is MNHNS and CDR2 is SASEGT. Trimming removed 1 base from V and 6 bases from J, with 17 bases in between. CDR3 length: 16 residues.

CDR3 loop: CASSYDRGAQPQHF. The CDR3 DNA reads as TGTGCCAGCAGTTACGACAGGGGCGCTCAGCCCCAGCATTTT. The chain links TRBV6-5 to TRBJ1-5, with 8 bases matching TRBD1. Germline CDR1 and CDR2: MNHEY and SVGAGI. The CDR3 consists of 14 residues. J gave up 6 bases and V 2 bases, and 3 bases lay outside the gene matches.

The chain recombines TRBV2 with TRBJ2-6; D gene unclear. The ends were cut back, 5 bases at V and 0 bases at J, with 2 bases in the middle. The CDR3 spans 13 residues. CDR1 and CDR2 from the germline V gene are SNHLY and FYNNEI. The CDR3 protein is CASSLSGANVLTF. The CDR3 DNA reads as TGTGCCAGCAGTCTCTCTGGGGCCAACGTCCTGACTTTC.

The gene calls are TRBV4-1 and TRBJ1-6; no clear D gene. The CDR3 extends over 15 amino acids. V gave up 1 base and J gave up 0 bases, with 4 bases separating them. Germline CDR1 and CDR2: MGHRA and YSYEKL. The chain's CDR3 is CASSQGSSYNSPLHF. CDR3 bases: TGCGCCAGCAGCCAAGGGTCCTCCTATAATTCACCCCTCCACTTT.

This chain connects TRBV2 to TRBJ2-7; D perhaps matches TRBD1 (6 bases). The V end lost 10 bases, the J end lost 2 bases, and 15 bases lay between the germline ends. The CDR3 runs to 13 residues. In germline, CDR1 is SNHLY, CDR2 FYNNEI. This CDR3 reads CANGQTSAYEQYF. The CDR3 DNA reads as TGTGCCAACGGACAGACATCCGCCTACGAGCAGTACTTC.

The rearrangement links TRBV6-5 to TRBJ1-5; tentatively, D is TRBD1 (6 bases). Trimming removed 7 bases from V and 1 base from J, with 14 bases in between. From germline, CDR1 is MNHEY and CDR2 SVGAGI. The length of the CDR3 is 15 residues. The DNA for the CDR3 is TGTGCCAGCAAGCCGAGGGGGGCGAGCAATCAGCCCCAGCATTTT. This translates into CASKPRGASNQPQHF.